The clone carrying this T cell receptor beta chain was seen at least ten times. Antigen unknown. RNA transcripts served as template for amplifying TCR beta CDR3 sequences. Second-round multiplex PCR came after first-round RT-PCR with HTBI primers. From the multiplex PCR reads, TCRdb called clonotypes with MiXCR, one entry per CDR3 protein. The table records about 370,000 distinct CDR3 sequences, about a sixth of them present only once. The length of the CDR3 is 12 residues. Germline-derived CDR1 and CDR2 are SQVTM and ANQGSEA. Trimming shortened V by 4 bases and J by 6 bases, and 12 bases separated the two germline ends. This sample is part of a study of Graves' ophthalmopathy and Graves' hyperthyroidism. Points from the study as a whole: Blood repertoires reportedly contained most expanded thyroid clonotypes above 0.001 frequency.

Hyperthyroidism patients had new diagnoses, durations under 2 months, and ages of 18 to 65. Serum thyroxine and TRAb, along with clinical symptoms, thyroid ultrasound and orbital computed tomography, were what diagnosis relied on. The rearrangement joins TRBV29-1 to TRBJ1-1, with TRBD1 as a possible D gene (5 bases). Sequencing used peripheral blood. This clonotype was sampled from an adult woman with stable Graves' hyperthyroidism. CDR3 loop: CSVGQGWAEAFF. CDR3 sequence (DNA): TGCAGCGTTGGTCAGGGTTGGGCTGAAGCTTTCTTT. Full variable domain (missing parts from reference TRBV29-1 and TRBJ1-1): SAVISQKPSRDICQRGTSLTIQCQVDSQVTMMFWYRQQPGQSLTLIATANQGSEATYESGFVIDKFPISRPNLTFSTLTVSNMSPEDSSIYLCSVGQGWAEAFFGQGTRLTVV.